These 10 T cell receptor beta chains share one sample of origin, sequenced in a study of blood T cell repertoires in COVID-19. TCRdb keeps only in-frame clones here, not all; method: immunoSEQ multiplex PCR. The sample consists of 250,000 to 300,000 clones, more than 85% of them appearing once. The material sequenced was peripheral blood. Receptors were obtained from a young man with active or convalescent COVID-19.

The chain couples TRBV11-3 to TRBJ2-5; possible D gene TRBD2, 6 bases. This CDR3 spans 17 amino acids. Germline CDR1 and CDR2: SGHNT and YENEEA. The germline V and J ends were trimmed by 5 bases and 0 bases, with 19 bases remaining between them. In DNA, the CDR3 is TGTGCCAGCAGCAACCCTTTCACGGGGGTTAACCAAGAGACCCAGTACTTC. Protein sequence: CASSNPFTGVNQETQYF.

The chain couples TRBV18 to TRBJ2-2; 9 bases match TRBD1. There are 16 residues in the CDR3. Germline CDR1 KGHSH, CDR2 LQKENI. After removal of 5 bases from V and 7 bases from J, the junction contained 11 bases not matched to a gene. The CDR3 DNA is TGTGCCAGCTCAGCCGGGACAGGGATTCAGGACGGGGAGCTGTTTTTT. It specifies CASSAGTGIQDGELFF.

This chain connects TRBV6-5 to TRBJ1-1, with 7 bases that match TRBD1. The junction had 6 bases not matched to a gene; V was cut back by 6 bases and J by 8 bases. The CDR3 has 12 residues. The germline V gene encodes CDR1 MNHEY and CDR2 SVGAGI. The CDR3 sequence: CASSSLQGEAFF. The DNA of the CDR3 is TGTGCCAGCAGCTCTCTACAGGGGGAAGCTTTCTTT.

The V call is TRBV25-1, the J call TRBJ2-2, with D tentatively TRBD1 (5 bases). Germline assignment: CDR1 MGHDK and CDR2 SYGVNS. The CDR3 covers 17 residues. Trimming left V 1 base short and J 3 bases short, with 15 bases between. CDR3 DNA sequence: TGTGCCAGCAGTGAATTCGCAATAGGACAATACACCGGGGAGCTGTTTTTT. Translating gives CASSEFAIGQYTGELFF.

The chain joins TRBV5-4 to TRBJ2-3; D unclear. The V gene lost 1 base and the J gene lost 3 bases, with 6 bases spanning the gap. The CDR3 covers 13 residues. Germline V gives CDR1 SGHNT, CDR2 YYREEE (reference sequence). CDR3 DNA sequence: TGTGCCAGCAGCTTGTTCCCAACAGATACGCAGTATTTT. Translating gives CASSLFPTDTQYF. The full variable domain, its missing parts supplied by reference TRBV5-4 and TRBJ2-3, is ETGVTQSPTHLIKTRGQQVTLRCSSQSGHNTVSWYQQALGQGPQFIFQYYREEENGRGNFPPRFSGLQFPNYSSELNVNALELDDSALYLCASSLFPTDTQYFGPGTRLTVL.

The V gene is TRBV2, the J gene TRBJ2-5; TRBD1 agrees at 7 bases. With 4 bases clipped from V and 4 bases from J, the junction kept 3 bases outside the gene matches. This CDR3 has 13 amino acids. Germline V gene sequence: CDR1 SNHLY, CDR2 FYNNEI. DNA of the CDR3: TGTGCCAGCAGTGCCGACAGGGTAGAGACCCAGTACTTC. This encodes CASSADRVETQYF.

This clone was found once. The chain uses TRBV4-1 and TRBJ2-2; the match to TRBD1 covers 9 bases. With 4 bases clipped from V and 4 bases from J, the junction kept 7 bases outside the gene matches. Germline V CDR1 and CDR2: MGHRA, YSYEKL. The CDR3 extends over 16 amino acids. CDR3 residues: CASSRWDRDGTGELFF. CDR3 DNA: TGCGCCAGCAGCCGATGGGACAGGGATGGCACCGGGGAGCTGTTTTTT.

This clone was picked up one time. This rearrangement joins TRBV24-1 to TRBJ2-2; 9 bases are a match to TRBD1. The CDR3 spans 17 residues. Per germline, CDR1 KGHDR and CDR2 SFDVKD. V gave up 5 bases and J gave up 1 base; unmatched junction bases: 7. The CDR3 sequence is CATSALPGQGNTGELFF. In DNA form, the CDR3 reads TGTGCCACCAGTGCCCTACCGGGACAGGGGAACACCGGGGAGCTGTTTTTT.

V gene TRBV4-1 combines with J gene TRBJ1-5; D is perhaps TRBD1 (5 bases). Germline V CDR1 and CDR2: MGHRA, YSYEKL. The CDR3 spans 15 residues. Trimming left V 1 base short and J 7 bases short, with 14 bases between. CDR3 bases: TGCGCCAGCAGCCAAGTTCGTGGAGGGGTCCAGCCCCAGCATTTT. Translating gives CASSQVRGGVQPQHF.

The chain is built from TRBV15 and TRBJ1-5; D may be TRBD1 (5 bases). The germline V gene encodes CDR1 LNHNV and CDR2 YYDKDF (reference sequence). This CDR3 is 13 amino acids long. Trimming left V 5 bases short and J 6 bases short, with 11 bases between. The CDR3 protein is CATSRGGAQPQHF. DNA of the CDR3: TGTGCCACCAGCCGAGGCGGGGCTCAGCCCCAGCATTTT.